This is a list of T cell receptor beta chains from one sample in a study of shared clonotypes between healthy human individuals. The data were produced by immunoSEQ multiplex PCR, yet TCRdb's version contains in-frame clones alone and is incomplete. The sample includes approximately 640,000 clones, approximately 75% of them seen just once. Specimen: memory CD4+ T cells sorted from blood. Receptors were obtained from a young woman in good health. Both conserved end residues are part of each CDR3. The D gene is left open where the match is weak. Size is stated for part of the rows, as once, few or many counts, or as a class when the clone is expanded.

>TRBJ1-1|TRBV5-6|.|.
TGTGCCAGCAGCGGGACTTCCTACACTGAAGCTTTCTTT
CASSGTSYTEAFF
>TRBJ2-1|TRBV19|few|.
TGTGCCAGTAGTATGGGGAGGGGACACTACAATGAGCAGTTCTTC
CASSMGRGHYNEQFF
>TRBJ1-4|TRBV29-1|.|.
TGCAGCGTTGCAAAGGGCAGTAATGAAAAACTGTTTTTT
CSVAKGSNEKLFF
>TRBJ1-3|TRBV7-6|.|.
TGTGCCAGCAGCCCAGAATTGGCTGGAAACACCATATATTTT
CASSPELAGNTIYF
>TRBJ1-1|TRBV6-4|few|TRBD1
TGTGCCAGCAGAACAACTCGGACAGGCTTGAACACTGAAGCTTTCTTT
CASRTTRTGLNTEAFF
>TRBJ2-3|TRBV5-1|.|.
TGCGCCAGCAGCTTGGGACTAGACCCTAGCACAGATACGCAGTATTTT
CASSLGLDPSTDTQYF
>TRBJ2-7|TRBV5-1|.|TRBD2
TGCGCCAGCAGCCGCGGGACTAGCGGGACCGGGGAGCAGTACTTC
CASSRGTSGTGEQYF
>TRBJ2-4|TRBV21-1|.|.
TGTGCCAGCAGCATTCAGCGGGAGAGGATGATCGGCATTCAGTACTTC
CASSIQRERMIGIQYF
>TRBJ2-5|TRBV5-1|.|.
TGCGCCAGCAGCTTTTCTCAACAAGAGACCCAGTACTTC
CASSFSQQETQYF
>TRBJ2-2|TRBV5-1|few|.
TGCGCCAGCAGCTTAGGAGCCTCGAACACCGGGGAGCTGTTTTTT
CASSLGASNTGELFF
>TRBJ2-7|TRBV28|.|TRBD1
TGTGCCAGCAGAGCTGCCGGGACAGTTTTATCATTC
CASRAAGTVLSF
>TRBJ2-7|TRBV7-8|.|.
TGTGCCAGCAGCTTGATCGGGACTCATAGACCTGGGGAGCAGTACTTC
CASSLIGTHRPGEQYF
>TRBJ2-7|TRBV7-2|.|.
TGTGCCAGCAGCTTAGCGAGGTCCAACTACGAGCAGTACTTC
CASSLARSNYEQYF
>TRBJ2-5|TRBV28|.|TRBD2
TGTGCCAGCAGTCCCGAAGGACTAGCGGACAAAGAGACCCAGTACTTC
CASSPEGLADKETQYF
>TRBJ1-1|TRBV28|.|.
TGTGCCAGCAGTTTTTATAACAGGGAGAACACTGAAGCTTTCTTT
CASSFYNRENTEAFF
>TRBJ2-7|TRBV2|.|.
TGTGCCAGCAGTAGACAAAACACCCGAGCCCACGAGCAGTACTTC
CASSRQNTRAHEQYF
>TRBJ1-5|TRBV21-1|.|.
TGTGCCAGCAGCAAAGGAGGGACAGCGTTTAATCAGCCCCAGCATTTT
CASSKGGTAFNQPQHF
>TRBJ2-5|TRBV6-1|.|.
TGTGCCAGCAGTGTAGCGGTCAACCAAGAGACCCAGTACTTC
CASSVAVNQETQYF
>TRBJ1-2|TRBV6-1|.|.
TGTGCCAGCAGTGAGCTTGTCGGGATAGAAAATGGCTACACCTTC
CASSELVGIENGYTF
>TRBJ2-1|TRBV28|.|.
TGTGCCAGCAGCCTACCAATGCGGGGCTCCTACAATGAGCAGTTCTTC
CASSLPMRGSYNEQFF